This TCR beta chain was obtained from a study of spatial heterogeneity in lung cancer. The CDR3 spans 15 residues. Germline values: CDR1 SGHTA, CDR2 FQGNSA. V lost 3 bases and J lost 5, with 13 bases in between. This clonotype was seen at least ten times. Regarding time point: sample taken at primary tumor resection. Every TCR cDNA molecule bore a unique molecular identifier. A single record per CDR3 protein comes from TCRdb applying MiXCR to the 5' RACE reads. Of a few thousand distinct CDR3 sequences in the sample, about 3.9% were seen once. J is TRBJ2-2 and V is TRBV7-2, with a tentative D call TRBD1 (5 bases). The specimen was normal lung tissue next to the tumor, collected at surgery. This receptor was obtained from a male donor with early-stage non-small cell lung cancer. As DNA, the CDR3 is TGTGCCAGCAGCTTGCAGGGCGGTGGAACCGGGGAGCTGTTTTTT. Its translation: CASSLQGGGTGELFF.